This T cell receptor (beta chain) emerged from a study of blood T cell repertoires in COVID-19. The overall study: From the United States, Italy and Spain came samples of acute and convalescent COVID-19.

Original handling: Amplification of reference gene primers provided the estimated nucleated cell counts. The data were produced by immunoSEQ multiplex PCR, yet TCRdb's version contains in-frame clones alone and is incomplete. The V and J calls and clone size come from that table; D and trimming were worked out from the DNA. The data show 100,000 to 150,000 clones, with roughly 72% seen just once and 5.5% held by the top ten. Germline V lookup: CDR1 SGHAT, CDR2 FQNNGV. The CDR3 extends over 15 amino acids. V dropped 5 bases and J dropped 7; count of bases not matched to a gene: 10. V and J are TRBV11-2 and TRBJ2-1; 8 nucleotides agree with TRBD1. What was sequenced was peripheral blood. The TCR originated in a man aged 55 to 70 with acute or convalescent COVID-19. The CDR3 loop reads CASSVIGQGRNEQFF. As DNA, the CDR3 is TGTGCCAGCAGCGTAATCGGACAGGGTCGGAATGAGCAGTTCTTC.